This TCR beta chain originates from a study of blood T cell repertoires in COVID-19. Clones were sequenced by immunoSEQ multiplex PCR, and TCRdb holds only the in-frame ones, with some missing. Counted here are under 70,000 clones, approximately 88% occurring once; the ten biggest clones make up over 5%. Germline loops: CDR1 SGDLS, CDR2 YYNGEE. The V gene end was trimmed by 4 bases and the J gene end by 7 bases; junction bases not matched to a gene: 13. This CDR3 has 15 residues. The sequence came from a woman aged 65 to 85 with acute or convalescent COVID-19. Material: peripheral blood. The chain has TRBV9 and TRBJ2-5; 7 bases map to TRBD1. The CDR3 protein is CASSIDRVGDGTQYF. CDR3 bases: TGTGCCAGCAGCATCGACAGGGTCGGTGATGGGACCCAGTACTTC.